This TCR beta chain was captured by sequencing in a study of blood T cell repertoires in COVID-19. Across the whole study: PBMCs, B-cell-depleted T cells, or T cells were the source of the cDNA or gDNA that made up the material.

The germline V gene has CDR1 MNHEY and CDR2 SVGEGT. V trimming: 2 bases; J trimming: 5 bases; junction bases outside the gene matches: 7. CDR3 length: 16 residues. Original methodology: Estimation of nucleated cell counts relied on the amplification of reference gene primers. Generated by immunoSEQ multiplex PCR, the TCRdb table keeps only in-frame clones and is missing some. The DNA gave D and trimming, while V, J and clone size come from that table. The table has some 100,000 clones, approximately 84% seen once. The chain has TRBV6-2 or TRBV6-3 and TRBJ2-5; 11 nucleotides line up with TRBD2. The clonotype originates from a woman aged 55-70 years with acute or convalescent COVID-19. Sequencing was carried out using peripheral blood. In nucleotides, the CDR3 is TGTGCCAGCAGTTACGCTCTAGCGGGGGGCAGGGAGACCCAGTACTTC. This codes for CASSYALAGGRETQYF.